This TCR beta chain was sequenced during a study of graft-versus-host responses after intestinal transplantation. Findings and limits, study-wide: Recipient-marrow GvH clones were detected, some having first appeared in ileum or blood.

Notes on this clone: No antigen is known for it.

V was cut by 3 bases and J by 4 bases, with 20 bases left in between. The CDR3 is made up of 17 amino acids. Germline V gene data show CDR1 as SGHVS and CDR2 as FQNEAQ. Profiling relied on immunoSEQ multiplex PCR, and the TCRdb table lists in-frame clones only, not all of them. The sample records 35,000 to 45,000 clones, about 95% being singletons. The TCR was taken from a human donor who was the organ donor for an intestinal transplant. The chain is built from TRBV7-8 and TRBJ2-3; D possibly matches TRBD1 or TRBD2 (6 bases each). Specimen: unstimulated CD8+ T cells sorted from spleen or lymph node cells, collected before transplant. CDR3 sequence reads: CASSFSGLGGPADTQYF. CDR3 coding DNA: TGTGCCAGCAGCTTTAGCGGCCTGGGGGGCCCGGCAGATACGCAGTATTTT. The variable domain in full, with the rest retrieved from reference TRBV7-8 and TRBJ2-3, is GAGVSQSPRYKVAKRGQDVALRCDPISGHVSLFWYQQALGQGPEFLTYFQNEAQLDKSGLPSDRFFAERPEGSVSTLKIQRTQQEDSAVYLCASSFSGLGGPADTQYFGPGTRLTVL.